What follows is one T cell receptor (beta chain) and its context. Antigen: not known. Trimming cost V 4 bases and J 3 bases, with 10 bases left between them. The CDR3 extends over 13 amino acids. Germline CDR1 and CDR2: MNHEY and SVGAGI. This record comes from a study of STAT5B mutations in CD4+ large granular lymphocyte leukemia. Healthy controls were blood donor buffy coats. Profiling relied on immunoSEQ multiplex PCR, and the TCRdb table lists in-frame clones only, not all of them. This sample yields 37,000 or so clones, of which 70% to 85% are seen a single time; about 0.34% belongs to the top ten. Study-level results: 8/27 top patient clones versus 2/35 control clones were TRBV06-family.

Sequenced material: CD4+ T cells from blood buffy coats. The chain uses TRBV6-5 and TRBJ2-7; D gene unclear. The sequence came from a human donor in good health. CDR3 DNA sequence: TGTGCCAGCAGTTCCGGCGAAAACTACGAGCAGTACTTC. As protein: CASSSGENYEQYF.